The source of this T cell receptor beta chain is a study of molecular identifiers for immune sequencing clone quantification. Study outcomes and limitations: Clones of above 20 RNA copies carried over 99% of effector molecules; in naive cells they carried under 1%. Barcode sharing among identical TCR molecules could make large clones appear smaller.

This clonotype showed up many times. Its cognate antigen is unknown. Previously reported methods and listed TCR primers produced the bulk TCR libraries. MiXCR, run by TCRdb on the PCR reads, gives a single entry per CDR3 protein. The table has some 320,000 distinct CDR3 sequences, about a fifth seen once; the top ten hold 0.81%. The V and J ends lost 2 bases and 5 bases, in that order; junction bases with no gene match: 3. Germline-derived CDR1 and CDR2 are GTSNPN and SVGIG (reference sequence). The CDR3 totals 12 residues. As CD8+CD4-CCR7+CD45RA+ cells, naive CD8 T cells were sorted. This sequence joins TRBV30 and TRBJ2-7; 7 bases align to TRBD1. The clonotype was recovered from a human donor in good health. Some libraries in this study had Jurkat cell RNA spiked in. Sequenced input: naive CD8+ T cells from blood, with Jurkat cell RNA spiked in. Noted subset: FACS-sorted CD8+CD4-CCR7+CD45RA+ naive T cells. CDR3 bases: TGTGCCTGGAGTTTGACAGGGAACGAGCAGTACTTC. Translation: CAWSLTGNEQYF.